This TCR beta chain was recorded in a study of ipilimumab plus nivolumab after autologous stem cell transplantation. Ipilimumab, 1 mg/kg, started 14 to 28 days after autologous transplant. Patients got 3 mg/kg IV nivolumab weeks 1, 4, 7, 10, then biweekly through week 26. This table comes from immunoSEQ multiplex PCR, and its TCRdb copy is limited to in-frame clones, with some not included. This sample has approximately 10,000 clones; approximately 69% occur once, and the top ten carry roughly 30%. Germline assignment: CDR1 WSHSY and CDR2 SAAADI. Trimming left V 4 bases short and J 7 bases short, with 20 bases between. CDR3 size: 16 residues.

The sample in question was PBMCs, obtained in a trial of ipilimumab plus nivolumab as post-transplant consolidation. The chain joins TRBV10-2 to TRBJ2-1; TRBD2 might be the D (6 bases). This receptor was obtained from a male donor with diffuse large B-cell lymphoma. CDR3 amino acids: CASSAWGETKGNEQFF. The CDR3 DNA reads TGCGCCAGCAGTGCCTGGGGGGAAACCAAAGGGAATGAGCAGTTCTTC.